One TCR beta chain is described in this entry. The junction shows a germline mismatch at one end, possibly a read error. The germline gives CDR1 SQVTM, CDR2 ANQGSEA. The CDR3 totals 14 residues. The entry originates in a study of blood T cells in healthy people across ages. The authors ran a second PCR of 7 to 11 cycles using a sample-barcoded 5' primer and a J-beta primer mix. Via MiXCR, TCRdb re-called the 5' RACE reads, giving one row per CDR3 protein. The sample records about 1,800,000 distinct CDR3 sequences, 28% being singletons. This receptor was identified in a woman in her 30s in good health. The chain employs TRBV29-1 and TRBJ2-5; D possibly uses TRBD1 or TRBD2 (5 bases each). The sample taken for sequencing was blood. CDR3 DNA sequence: TGCAGCGTTGGGTATAGAGGAATCAGGGAGACCCTGTACTTC. It encodes CSVGYRGIRETLYF.